This is a list of T cell receptor beta chains from one sample in a study of OX40 agonist ivuxolimab in advanced cancers. Assay used: immunoSEQ multiplex PCR; TCRdb lists only in-frame clones, some missing. The sample includes 81,000 or so clones, about 88% of them seen just once. The sample was CD4+ or CD8+ T cells sorted from blood, taken in a trial of the OX40 agonist ivuxolimab. Every receptor here comes from an adult with an advanced solid tumor such as melanoma, head and neck, liver or kidney cancer. Each CDR3 is given with its conserved first and last residue. The order of the fields is J gene, V gene, clone size, D gene, CDR3 protein, CDR3 DNA. D genes are given only for firm matches. Expanded clones are given a class, and other clones once, few, many or no size at all.

>TRBJ2-3|TRBV29-1|NA|TRBD1
CSVRDRGPTDTQYF
TGCAGCGTCCGGGACAGGGGCCCCACAGATACGCAGTATTTT
>TRBJ2-1|TRBV28|NA|TRBD1
CASSIYRGLDEQFF
TGTGCCAGCAGTATATACAGGGGGTTAGATGAGCAGTTCTTC
>TRBJ2-7|TRBV4-3|NA|NA
CASSQAYSEGASYEQYF
TGCGCCAGCAGCCAAGCCTACTCGGAGGGGGCTTCCTACGAGCAGTACTTC
>TRBJ2-3|TRBV7-9|NA|TRBD1
CASSLRQGSPSTDTQYF
TGTGCCAGCAGCTTAAGACAGGGGTCCCCGAGCACAGATACGCAGTATTTT
>TRBJ1-3|TRBV4-1|NA|NA
CASSLKENYPGTGNTIYF
TGCGCCAGCAGCCTTAAAGAGAACTATCCTGGTACTGGAAACACCATATATTTT
>TRBJ2-7|TRBV2|NA|NA
CASRARDTYYEQYF
TGTGCCAGCAGAGCCCGGGACACTTACTACGAGCAGTACTTC
>TRBJ1-2|TRBV5-5|NA|NA
CASTQTVNYGYTF
TGTGCCAGCACCCAGACAGTTAACTATGGCTACACCTTC
>TRBJ2-3|TRBV4-2|NA|TRBD1
CASSQGPGQGADTQYF
TGTGCCAGCAGCCAAGGACCGGGACAGGGGGCAGATACGCAGTATTTT
>TRBJ2-7|TRBV5-4|NA|TRBD2
CASSSGLAAYEQYF
TGTGCCAGCAGCTCGGGACTAGCGGCCTACGAGCAGTACTTC
>TRBJ1-2|TRBV25-1|few|NA
CASSRPGTEGNYGYTF
TGTGCCAGCAGTCGACCTGGGACGGAGGGAAACTATGGCTACACCTTC
>TRBJ1-2|TRBV5-4|NA|TRBD1
CASSPGGTNYGYTF
TGTGCCAGCAGCCCAGGGGGGACTAACTATGGCTACACCTTC
>TRBJ2-1|TRBV6-5|NA|NA
CASTNWGDNEQFF
TGTGCCAGCACCAACTGGGGGGACAATGAGCAGTTCTTC
>TRBJ2-1|TRBV7-2|NA|NA
CASSLGRDNEQFF
TGTGCCAGCAGCTTAGGAAGGGACAATGAGCAGTTCTTC
>TRBJ1-5|TRBV29-1|NA|TRBD1
CSVRTGPNQPQHF
TGCAGCGTGCGGACAGGGCCTAATCAGCCCCAGCATTTT
>TRBJ2-2|TRBV11-2|NA|NA
CASSLAQGAGELFF
TGTGCCAGCAGCTTGGCCCAAGGGGCCGGGGAGCTGTTTTTT
>TRBJ2-1|TRBV19|NA|NA
CASRSIQGLNNEQFF
TGTGCCAGTAGGAGTATTCAGGGTCTCAACAATGAGCAGTTCTTC
>TRBJ1-1|TRBV15|NA|NA
CATSPIGAVGTEAFF
TGTGCCACCAGCCCAATCGGGGCAGTAGGGACTGAAGCTTTCTTT